This T cell receptor beta chain originates from a study of T cell responses to AZD1222 COVID-19 vaccine. Clones were read by immunoSEQ multiplex PCR, and TCRdb kept only the in-frame ones, dropping some. The profile shows about 110,000 clones, roughly 89% of them singletons. Trimming removed 2 bases at V and 4 bases at J, with 6 bases between. The CDR3 has 13 residues. The germline V gene encodes CDR1 SEHNR and CDR2 FQNEAQ (reference sequence). General study results and limits: Donor demographics were predominantly white British with a female majority; clonal diversity may be underestimated.

On this clone: What it recognizes is unknown.

The chain has TRBV7-9 and TRBJ1-5, with D possibly TRBD1 on 6 matching bases. The origin of this receptor is an adult who received the AZD1222 COVID-19 vaccine. Material: peripheral blood, obtained 28 days after the second AZD1222 dose. The CDR3 reads CASSLRGNQPQHF. CDR3 bases: TGTGCCAGCAGCTTAAGGGGGAATCAGCCCCAGCATTTT.